This T cell receptor beta chain was sequenced in a study of blood T cell repertoires in COVID-19. Turning to the study itself: Donors of Cohort 3 who recovered were those that had two negative PCRs, clearance, or symptom resolution. The United States, Italy and Spain provided the acute and convalescent COVID-19 samples. In each case, the material was cDNA or gDNA derived from T cells, B-cell-depleted T cells, or PBMCs.

Repertoires were generated with immunoSEQ multiplex PCR, while TCRdb's copy carries only in-frame clones and drops some. The sample yields approximately 210,000 clones, roughly 91% seen once. CDR1 is SGDLS and CDR2 is YYNGEE in the germline V gene. CDR3 length equals 15 residues. V shed 3 bases and J 3 bases; nucleotides not matched to a gene: 5. Living in about two dozen US areas, the participants were between 18 and 89 years of age. This receptor was taken from a man aged 25-45 years in a cohort exposed to, infected with or recovered from COVID-19 (not recorded which). The sample taken for sequencing was PBMCs or T cells enriched from blood (not recorded which). The J gene is TRBJ1-4, the V gene TRBV9, with 7 bases aligning to TRBD1. The CDR3 DNA sequence: TGTGCCAGCAGCGCACGACAGGGACCTAATGAAAAACTGTTTTTT. This gives the protein CASSARQGPNEKLFF.